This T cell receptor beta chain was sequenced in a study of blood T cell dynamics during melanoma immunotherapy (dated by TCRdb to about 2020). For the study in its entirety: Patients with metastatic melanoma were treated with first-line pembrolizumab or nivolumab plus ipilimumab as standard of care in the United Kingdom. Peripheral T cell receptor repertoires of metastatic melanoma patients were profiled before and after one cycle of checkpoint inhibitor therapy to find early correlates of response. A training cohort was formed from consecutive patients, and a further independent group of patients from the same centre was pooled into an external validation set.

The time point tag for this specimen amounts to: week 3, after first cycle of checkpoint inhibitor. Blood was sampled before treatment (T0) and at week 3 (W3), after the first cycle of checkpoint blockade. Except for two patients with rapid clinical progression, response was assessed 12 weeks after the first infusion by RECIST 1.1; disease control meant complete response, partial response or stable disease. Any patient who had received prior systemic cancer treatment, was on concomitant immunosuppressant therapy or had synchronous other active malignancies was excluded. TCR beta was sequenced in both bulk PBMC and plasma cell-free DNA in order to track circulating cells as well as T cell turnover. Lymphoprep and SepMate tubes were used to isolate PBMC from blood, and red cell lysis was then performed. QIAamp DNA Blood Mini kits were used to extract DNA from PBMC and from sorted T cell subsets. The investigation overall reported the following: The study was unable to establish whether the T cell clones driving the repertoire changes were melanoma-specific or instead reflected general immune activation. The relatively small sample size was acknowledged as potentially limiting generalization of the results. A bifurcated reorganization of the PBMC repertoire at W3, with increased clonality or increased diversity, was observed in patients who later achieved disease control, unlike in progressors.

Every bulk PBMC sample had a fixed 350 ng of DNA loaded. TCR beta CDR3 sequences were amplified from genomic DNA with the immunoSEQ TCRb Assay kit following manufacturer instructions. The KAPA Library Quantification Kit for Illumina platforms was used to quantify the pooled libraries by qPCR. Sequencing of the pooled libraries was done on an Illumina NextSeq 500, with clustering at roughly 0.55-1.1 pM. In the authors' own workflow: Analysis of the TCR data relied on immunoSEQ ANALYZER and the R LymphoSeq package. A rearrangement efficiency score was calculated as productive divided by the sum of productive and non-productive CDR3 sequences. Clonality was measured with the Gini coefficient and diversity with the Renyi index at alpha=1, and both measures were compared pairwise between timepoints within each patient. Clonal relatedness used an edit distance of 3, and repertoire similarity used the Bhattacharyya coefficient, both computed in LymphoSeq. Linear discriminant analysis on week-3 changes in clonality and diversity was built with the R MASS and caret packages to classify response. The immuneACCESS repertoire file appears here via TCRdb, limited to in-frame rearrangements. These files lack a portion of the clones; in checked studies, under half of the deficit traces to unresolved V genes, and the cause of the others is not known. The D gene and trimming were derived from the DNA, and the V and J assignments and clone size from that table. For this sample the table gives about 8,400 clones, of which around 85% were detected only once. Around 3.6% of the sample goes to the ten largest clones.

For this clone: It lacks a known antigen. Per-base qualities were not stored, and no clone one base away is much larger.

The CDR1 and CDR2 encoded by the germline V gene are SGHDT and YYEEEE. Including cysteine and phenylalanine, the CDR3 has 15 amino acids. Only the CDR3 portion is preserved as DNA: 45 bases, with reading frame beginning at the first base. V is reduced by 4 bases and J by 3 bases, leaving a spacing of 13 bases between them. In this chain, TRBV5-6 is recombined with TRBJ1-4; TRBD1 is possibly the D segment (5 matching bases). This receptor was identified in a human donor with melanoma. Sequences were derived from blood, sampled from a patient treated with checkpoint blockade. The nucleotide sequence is TGTGCCAGCAGCCCGGACATTCGATCTAATGAAAAACTGTTTTTT. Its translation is CASSPDIRSNEKLFF. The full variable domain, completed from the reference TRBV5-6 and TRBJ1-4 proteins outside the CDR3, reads DAGVTQSPTHLIKTRGQQVTLRCSPKSGHDTVSWYQQALGQGPQFIFQYYEEEERQRGNFPDRFSGHQFPNYSSELNVNALLLGDSALYLCASSPDIRSNEKLFFGSGTQLSVL.